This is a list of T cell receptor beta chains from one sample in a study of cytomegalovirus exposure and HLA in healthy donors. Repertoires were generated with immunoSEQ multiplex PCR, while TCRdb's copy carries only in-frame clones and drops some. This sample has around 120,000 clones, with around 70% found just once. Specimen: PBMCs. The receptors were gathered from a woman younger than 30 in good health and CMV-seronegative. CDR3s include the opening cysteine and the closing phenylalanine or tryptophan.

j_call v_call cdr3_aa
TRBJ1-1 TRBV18 CASSQGTANTEAFF
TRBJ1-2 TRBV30 CAWSVGTGYGYTF
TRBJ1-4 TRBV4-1 CASSQTGLRREKLFF
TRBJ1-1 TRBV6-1 CATTRQGGTEAFF
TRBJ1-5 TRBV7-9 CASSGTGINQPQHF
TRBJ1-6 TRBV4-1 CASSQGLGVQGTLHF
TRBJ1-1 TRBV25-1 CASRGRNSMNTEAFF
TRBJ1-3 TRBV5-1 CASSFLGQLRNTIYF
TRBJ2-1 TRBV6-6 CASSPQGVQYNEQFF
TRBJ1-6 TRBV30 CAWSGLGGLYNSPLHF
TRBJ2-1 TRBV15 CATSRAWTVRNEQFF
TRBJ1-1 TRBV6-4 CASSAGGGTEAFF
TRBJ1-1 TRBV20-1 CSAPGQTEAFF
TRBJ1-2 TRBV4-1 CASSQGVGEVYGYTF
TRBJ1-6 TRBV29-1 CSARTGDNSPLHF
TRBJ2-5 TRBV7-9 CASSSGQGGQETQYF
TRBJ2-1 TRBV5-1 CASSLRPREGSYNEQFF
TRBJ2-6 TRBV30 CAWSMTVGANALTF
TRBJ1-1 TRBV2 CASSTTGTNTEAFF
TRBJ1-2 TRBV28 CASSTGFGYTF
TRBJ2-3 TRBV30 CAWSKGAAATDTQYF
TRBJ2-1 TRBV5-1 CASSLAAPGGARGEQFF
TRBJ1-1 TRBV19 CASTVTGMNTEAFF
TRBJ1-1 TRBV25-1 CASRVSNTEAFF
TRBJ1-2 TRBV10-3 CAISESRDRGRDGYTF
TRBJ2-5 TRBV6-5 CASALGLALGAQYF
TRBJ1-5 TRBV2 CASRLTDQPQHF
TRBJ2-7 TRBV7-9 CATMGLNSYEQYF
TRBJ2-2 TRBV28 CATGHSVQEGQGYTGELFF
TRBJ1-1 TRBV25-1 CASSEWGQVAGMNTEAFF
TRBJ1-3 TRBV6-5 CASSYAQPGGNTIYF
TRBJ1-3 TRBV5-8 CASSFVSRDSDF
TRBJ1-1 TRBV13 CASSLGPGQRYTEAFF
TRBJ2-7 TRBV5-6 CASSLTGVSLSYEQYF
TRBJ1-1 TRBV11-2 CAEKTGESTEAFF
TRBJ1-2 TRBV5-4 CASSSGSHYGYTF
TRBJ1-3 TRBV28 CASSPRVASGNTIYF
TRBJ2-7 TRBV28 CASSSDRSPGVYEQYF
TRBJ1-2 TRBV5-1 CASSLFTANYGYTF
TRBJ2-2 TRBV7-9 CASSLVVPNTGELFF
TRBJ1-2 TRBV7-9 CASSYSGTQSYTF
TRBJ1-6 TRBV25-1 CASRGTGGDSPLHF
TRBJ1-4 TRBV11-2 CASSRTGPGEKLFF
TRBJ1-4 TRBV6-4 CASSDPKGQSNEKLFF
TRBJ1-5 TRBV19 CASSMTDYSNQPQHF
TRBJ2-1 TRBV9 CASSVGGGPYNEQFF
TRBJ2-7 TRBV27 CASSFAGPDYEQYF
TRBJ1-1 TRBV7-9 CASSSIHSTVNTEAFF
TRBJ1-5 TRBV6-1 CASSEAEPQPQHF
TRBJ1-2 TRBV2 CASSDLTGLNYGYTF
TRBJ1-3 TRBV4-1 CASSSQSSGNTIYF
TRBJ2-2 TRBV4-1 CASSHTDRGVVTGELFF
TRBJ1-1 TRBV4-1 CASSQDPTVRLSNTEAFF
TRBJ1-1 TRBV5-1 CASSSPLSGNTEAFF
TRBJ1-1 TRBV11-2 CASSSGQGTEAFF